This T cell receptor beta chain was obtained from a study of T-cell reconstitution after alpha-beta-depleted transplantation in children. V shed 6 bases and J shed 4 bases, with 12 bases lying between them. Germline assignment: CDR1 SNHLY and CDR2 FYNNEI. The CDR3 spans 13 residues. Study outcomes and limitations: High day-60 TCRbeta diversity in some patients came from surviving recipient T cells and thymic progenitors. After transplant, at about two months, alpha-beta T cells were reportedly derived from several hundred expanded graft clones.

Preparation of the TCRbeta library involved a method that used unique molecular identifiers. TCRdb re-called the PCR reads with MiXCR, one entry per CDR3 protein. The table includes 350,000 to 500,000 distinct CDR3 sequences, around 46% detected once. A word on this clonotype: Its target is not known.

The sequence was collected from a girl aged 2-9 years with aplastic anemia, due to receive a stem cell transplant. The chain has TRBV2 and TRBJ2-5; D call uncertain. The sample in question was PBMCs, obtained before TCRalphabeta/CD19-depleted stem cell transplant. CDR3 loop: CASSDRPGETQYF. The CDR3 DNA sequence: TGTGCCAGCAGCGATCGTCCGGGAGAGACCCAGTACTTC.